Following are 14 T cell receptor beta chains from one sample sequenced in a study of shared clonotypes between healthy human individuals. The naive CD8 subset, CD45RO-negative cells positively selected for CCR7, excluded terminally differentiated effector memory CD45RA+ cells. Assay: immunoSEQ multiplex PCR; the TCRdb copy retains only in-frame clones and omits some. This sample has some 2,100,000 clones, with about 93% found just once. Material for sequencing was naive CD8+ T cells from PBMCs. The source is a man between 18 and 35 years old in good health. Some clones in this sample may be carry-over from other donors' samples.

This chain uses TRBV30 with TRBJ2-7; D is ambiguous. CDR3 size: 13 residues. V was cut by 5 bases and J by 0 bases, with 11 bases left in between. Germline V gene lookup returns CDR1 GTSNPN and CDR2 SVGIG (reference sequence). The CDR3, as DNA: TGTGCCTGGGGCGTTCCAAGCTCCTACGAGCAGTACTTC. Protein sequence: CAWGVPSSYEQYF.

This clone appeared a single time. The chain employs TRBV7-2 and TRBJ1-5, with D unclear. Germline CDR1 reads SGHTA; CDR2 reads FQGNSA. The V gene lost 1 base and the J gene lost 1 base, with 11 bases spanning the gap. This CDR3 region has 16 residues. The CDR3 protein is CASSLGRYSSNQPQHF. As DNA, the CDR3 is TGTGCCAGCAGCTTAGGACGATATTCAAGCAATCAGCCCCAGCATTTT.

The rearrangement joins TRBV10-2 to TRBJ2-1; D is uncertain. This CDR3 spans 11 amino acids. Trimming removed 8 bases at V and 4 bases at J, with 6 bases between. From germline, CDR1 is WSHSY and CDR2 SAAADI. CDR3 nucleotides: TGCGCCAGCGGTACTTACAATGAGCAGTTCTTC. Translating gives CASGTYNEQFF.

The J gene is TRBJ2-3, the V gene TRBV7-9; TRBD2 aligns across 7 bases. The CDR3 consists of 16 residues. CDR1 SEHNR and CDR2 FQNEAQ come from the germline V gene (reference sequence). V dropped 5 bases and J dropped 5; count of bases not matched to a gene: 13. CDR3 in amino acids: CASSRPPGRFVDTQYF. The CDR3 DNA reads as TGTGCCAGCAGCCGCCCTCCCGGGAGGTTCGTAGATACGCAGTATTTT.

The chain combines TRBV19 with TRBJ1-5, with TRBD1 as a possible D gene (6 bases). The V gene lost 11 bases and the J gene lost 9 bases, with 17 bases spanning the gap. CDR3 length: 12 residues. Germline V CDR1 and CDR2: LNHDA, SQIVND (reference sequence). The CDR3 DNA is TGTGCCGTAGGGGGACCCAAGACGCCCCAGCATTTT. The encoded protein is CAVGGPKTPQHF. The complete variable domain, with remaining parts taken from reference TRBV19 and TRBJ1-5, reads DGGITQSPKYLFRKEGQNVTLSCEQNLNHDAMYWYRQDPGQGLRLIYYSQIVNDFQKGDIAEGYSVSREKKESFPLTVTSAQKNPTAFYLCAVGGPKTPQHFGDGTRLSIL.

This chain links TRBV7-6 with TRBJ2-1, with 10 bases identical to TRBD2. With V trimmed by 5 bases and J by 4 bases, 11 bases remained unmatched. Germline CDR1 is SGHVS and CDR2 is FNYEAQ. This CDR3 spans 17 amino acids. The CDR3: CASSIQPSGSFYNEQFF. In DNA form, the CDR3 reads TGTGCCAGCAGCATCCAACCTAGCGGGAGTTTTTACAATGAGCAGTTCTTC.

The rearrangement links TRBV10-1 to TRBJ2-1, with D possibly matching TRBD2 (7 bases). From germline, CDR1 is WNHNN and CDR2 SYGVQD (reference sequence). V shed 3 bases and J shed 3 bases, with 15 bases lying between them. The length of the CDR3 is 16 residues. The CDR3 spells CASSDGKGEGYNEQFF. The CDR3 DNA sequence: TGCGCCAGCAGTGATGGCAAGGGGGAGGGCTACAATGAGCAGTTCTTC.

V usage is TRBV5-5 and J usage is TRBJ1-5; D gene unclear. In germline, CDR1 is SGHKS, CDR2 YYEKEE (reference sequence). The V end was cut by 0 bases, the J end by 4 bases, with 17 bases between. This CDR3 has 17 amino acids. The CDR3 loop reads CASSLGVSRTDNQPQHF. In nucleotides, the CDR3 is TGTGCCAGCAGCTTGGGGGTTTCGCGGACGGATAATCAGCCCCAGCATTTT.

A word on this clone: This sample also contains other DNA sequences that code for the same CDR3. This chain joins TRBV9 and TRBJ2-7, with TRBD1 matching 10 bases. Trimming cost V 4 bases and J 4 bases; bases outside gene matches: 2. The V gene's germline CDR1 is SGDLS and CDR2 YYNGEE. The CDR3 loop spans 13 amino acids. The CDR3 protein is CASSPGQGYEQYF. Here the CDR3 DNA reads TGTGCCAGCAGCCCGGGACAGGGGTACGAGCAGTACTTC.

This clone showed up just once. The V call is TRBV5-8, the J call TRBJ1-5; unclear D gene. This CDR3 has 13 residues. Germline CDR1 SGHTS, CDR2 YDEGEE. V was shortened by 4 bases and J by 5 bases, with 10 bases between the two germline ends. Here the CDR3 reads CASSPNKDQPQHF. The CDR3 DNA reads TGTGCCAGCAGCCCAAACAAGGATCAGCCCCAGCATTTT.

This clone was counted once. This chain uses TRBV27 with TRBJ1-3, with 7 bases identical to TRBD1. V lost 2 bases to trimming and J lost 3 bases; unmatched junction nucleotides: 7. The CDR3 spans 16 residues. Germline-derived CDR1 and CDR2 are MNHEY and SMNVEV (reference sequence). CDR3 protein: CASSLDPTGNGNTIYF. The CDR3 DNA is TGTGCCAGCAGTTTAGACCCGACAGGGAATGGAAACACCATATATTTT.

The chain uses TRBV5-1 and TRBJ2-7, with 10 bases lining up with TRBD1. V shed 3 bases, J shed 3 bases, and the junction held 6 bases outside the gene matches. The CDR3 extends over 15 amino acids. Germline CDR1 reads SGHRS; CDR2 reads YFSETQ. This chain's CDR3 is CASSWTGGRSYEQYF. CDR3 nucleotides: TGCGCCAGCAGCTGGACAGGGGGTCGTAGCTACGAGCAGTACTTC.

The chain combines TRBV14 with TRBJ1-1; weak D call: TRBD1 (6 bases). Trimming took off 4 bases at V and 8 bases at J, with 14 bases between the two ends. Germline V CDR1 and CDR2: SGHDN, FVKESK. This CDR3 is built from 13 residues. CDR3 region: CASSPSGGPEAFF. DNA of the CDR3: TGTGCCAGCAGCCCCTCGGGGGGGCCCGAAGCTTTCTTT. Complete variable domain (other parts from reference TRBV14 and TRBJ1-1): EAGVTQFPSHSVIEKGQTVTLRCDPISGHDNLYWYRRVMGKEIKFLLHFVKESKQDESGMPNNRFLAERTGGTYSTLKVQPAELEDSGVYFCASSPSGGPEAFFGQGTRLTVV.

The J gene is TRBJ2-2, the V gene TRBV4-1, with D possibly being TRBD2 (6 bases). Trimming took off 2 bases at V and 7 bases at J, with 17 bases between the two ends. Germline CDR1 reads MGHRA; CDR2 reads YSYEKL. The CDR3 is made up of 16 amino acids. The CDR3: CASSQLAALGGGELFF. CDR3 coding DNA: TGCGCCAGCAGCCAACTAGCAGCTTTGGGGGGCGGGGAGCTGTTTTTT.